The 26 T cell receptor beta chains below all came from one sample that was sequenced in a study of OX40 agonist ivuxolimab in advanced cancers. Sequenced by immunoSEQ multiplex PCR; TCRdb stores in-frame clones only, minus some. Here the sample spans 65,000 to 95,000 clones, approximately 82% being singletons. The sequencing here drew on CD4+ or CD8+ T cells sorted from blood, taken in a trial of the OX40 agonist ivuxolimab. These receptors were taken from an adult with an advanced solid tumor such as melanoma, head and neck, liver or kidney cancer.

The genes are TRBV28 and TRBJ1-5; D not certain. The germline V gene has CDR1 MDHEN and CDR2 SYDVKM. Trimming removed 5 bases from V and 0 bases from J, with 11 bases in between. The CDR3 runs 15 residues. CDR3 bases: TGTGCCAGCAGTCGGCCCGGGCTTAGCAATCAGCCCCAGCATTTT. It yields the protein CASSRPGLSNQPQHF.

The chain carries TRBV4-1 and TRBJ1-5, with D hard to call. Trimming stripped 1 base from V and 7 bases from J, with 8 bases between. CDR3 length: 13 amino acids. Germline-derived CDR1 and CDR2 are MGHRA and YSYEKL. As DNA, the CDR3 is TGCGCCAGCAGCCAAGCCATAGGGCAGCCCCAGCATTTT. It translates to CASSQAIGQPQHF.

The chain carries TRBV7-2 and TRBJ2-2, with D possibly being TRBD1 or TRBD2 (6 bases each). The ends were cut back, 1 base at V and 8 bases at J, with 14 bases in the middle. The CDR3 has 15 amino acids. Germline values: CDR1 SGHTA, CDR2 FQGNSA. As DNA, the CDR3 is TGTGCCAGCAGCTTAGTGGGGGGCGCAGCTGGGGAGCTGTTTTTT. It is translated as CASSLVGGAAGELFF.

The chain carries TRBV2 and TRBJ2-6; D unclear. The CDR3 covers 16 residues. The germline V gene encodes CDR1 SNHLY and CDR2 FYNNEI. V was trimmed by 6 bases and J by 0 bases, leaving 12 bases between them. The CDR3 DNA sequence: TGTGCCAGCAGCGATAACCGATTCTCTGGGGCCAACGTCCTGACTTTC. Its translation: CASSDNRFSGANVLTF.

The J gene is TRBJ1-3, the V gene TRBV19; 7 bases agree with TRBD1. The CDR3 totals 14 residues. Germline-derived CDR1 and CDR2 are LNHDA and SQIVND (reference sequence). Losses at the gene ends were 5 bases for V and 9 bases for J; bases not matched to a gene: 10. The CDR3 protein is CASSFTGVGSTIYF. The DNA of the CDR3 is TGTGCCAGTAGTTTCACAGGGGTCGGGAGCACCATATATTTT.

The chain uses TRBV2 and TRBJ1-5; 12 bases align to TRBD1. J was trimmed by 7 bases and V by 6 bases; bases with no gene match: 1. Germline CDR1 is SNHLY and CDR2 is FYNNEI. This CDR3 is 13 amino acids long. The CDR3 DNA reads TGTGCCAGCAGGGGACAGGGGGCCCAGCCCCAGCATTTT. This encodes CASRGQGAQPQHF.

The chain employs TRBV5-1 and TRBJ1-4; the match to TRBD1 covers 8 bases. The CDR3 totals 13 residues. The junction had 7 bases not matched to a gene; V was cut back by 8 bases and J by 7 bases. Per germline, CDR1 SGHRS and CDR2 YFSETQ. The CDR3 DNA is TGCGCCAGTAGACAGGGGTCGGGTGAAAAACTGTTTTTT. This gives the protein CASRQGSGEKLFF.

This chain connects TRBV6-5 to TRBJ1-3; 8 positions match TRBD1. This CDR3 is 15 amino acids long. Germline lookup yields CDR1 MNHEY and CDR2 SVGAGI. With V trimmed by 0 bases and J by 4 bases, 2 bases remained unmatched. CDR3 in amino acids: CASSYSTGAGNTIYF. The DNA for the CDR3 is TGTGCCAGCAGTTACTCGACAGGGGCCGGAAACACCATATATTTT.

The count of this clone is one. The chain uses TRBV18 and TRBJ2-2; the D gene is possibly TRBD2 (6 bases). Germline values: CDR1 KGHSH, CDR2 LQKENI. V gave up 2 bases and J gave up 5 bases, with 15 bases separating them. This CDR3 is built from 16 residues. The CDR3 loop is CASSPYGGEETGELFF. The CDR3 bases are TGTGCCAGCTCACCATACGGGGGAGAGGAAACCGGGGAGCTGTTTTTT.

The chain has TRBV7-2 and TRBJ1-4, with D maybe TRBD1 (5 bases). This CDR3 is built from 14 residues. Looked up from germline, CDR1 is SGHTA and CDR2 is FQGNSA. V lost 1 base and J lost 7, with 10 bases in between. For the CDR3, the DNA is TGTGCCAGCAGCTTAGACAGGAGTTCTGAAAAACTGTTTTTT. Translation: CASSLDRSSEKLFF.

The V gene is TRBV29-1, the J gene TRBJ2-1; 11 nucleotides line up with TRBD2. Germline V gene sequence: CDR1 SQVTM, CDR2 ANQGSEA. This CDR3 is 15 amino acids long. Germline trimming cut 6 bases from V and 4 bases from J; bases unmatched to any gene: 8. CDR3 sequence: CSVSDSGRGYNEQFF. CDR3 bases: TGCAGCGTCTCAGATAGCGGGAGGGGGTACAATGAGCAGTTCTTC.

Sample share makes this clone medium-sized. V usage is TRBV14 and J usage is TRBJ1-2; 7 positions agree with TRBD1. CDR3 length: 16 amino acids. The germline V gene encodes CDR1 SGHDN and CDR2 FVKESK. J gave up 2 bases and V 3 bases, and 9 bases lay outside the gene matches. The CDR3 DNA is TGTGCCAGCAGCCAGATTAACTGGGACAGCAACTATGGCTACACCTTC. Its protein product is CASSQINWDSNYGYTF.

This sequence joins TRBV11-3 and TRBJ2-3; TRBD2 agrees at 8 bases. With V trimmed by 5 bases and J by 5 bases, 6 bases remained unmatched. There are 14 residues in the CDR3. The germline gives CDR1 SGHNT, CDR2 YENEEA. The CDR3 loop is CASSQTSAEDTQYF. CDR3 nucleotide sequence: TGTGCCAGCAGCCAGACTAGCGCGGAAGATACGCAGTATTTT.

This chain links TRBV7-9 with TRBJ1-2, with D perhaps matching TRBD1 (5 bases). Germline-derived CDR1 and CDR2 are SEHNR and FQNEAQ (reference sequence). The V end was cut by 5 bases, the J end by 7 bases, with 17 bases between. The CDR3 runs 14 residues. The CDR3 region is CASSHTKGQGGYTF. CDR3 coding DNA: TGTGCCAGCAGCCATACGAAGGGGCAGGGTGGCTACACCTTC.

The rearrangement joins TRBV11-1 to TRBJ2-5; 10 bases line up with TRBD2. CDR1 is SGHAT, CDR2 FQDESV, per germline (reference sequence). V lost 6 bases and J lost 5; bases outside the gene matches: 6. CDR3 length: 14 amino acids. The CDR3 here is CASRVAGGGETQYF. CDR3 coding DNA: TGTGCCAGCAGAGTAGCGGGAGGAGGTGAGACCCAGTACTTC.

The chain has TRBV6-5 and TRBJ1-5; D unclear. There are 13 residues in the CDR3. With 6 bases removed from V and 4 bases from J, the gap between germline ends came to 10 bases. Germline CDR1 MNHEY, CDR2 SVGAGI. The CDR3 DNA reads as TGTGCCAGCAGACCTTTTTTAAATCAGCCCCAGCATTTT. Protein product: CASRPFLNQPQHF.

This clone was observed once. The V and J genes are TRBV6-5 and TRBJ2-7; D is unclear. Germline CDR1 and CDR2: MNHEY and SVGAGI. V was cut by 1 base and J by 7 bases, with 5 bases left in between. The CDR3 has 11 amino acids. The CDR3: CASSYWEEQYF. In DNA, the CDR3 is TGTGCCAGCAGTTACTGGGAAGAGCAGTACTTC.

This chain joins TRBV7-2 and TRBJ1-3; D is perhaps TRBD1 (5 bases). Between the trimmed V and J ends, which lost 5 bases and 0 bases, there was a span of 8 bases. The V gene's germline CDR1 is SGHTA and CDR2 FQGNSA. The CDR3 consists of 14 residues. CDR3 coding DNA: TGTGCCAGCAGCGAACAGGCCTCTGGAAACACCATATATTTT. This sequence encodes CASSEQASGNTIYF.

V usage is TRBV19 and J usage is TRBJ2-5; 12 bases line up with TRBD1. V trimming: 2 bases; J trimming: 5 bases; junction bases outside the gene matches: 6. There are 16 residues in the CDR3. Germline CDR1 reads LNHDA; CDR2 reads SQIVND (reference sequence). DNA for the CDR3: TGTGCCAGTAGTATATCCGGGACAGGGGGCCGGGAGACCCAGTACTTC. Translating gives CASSISGTGGRETQYF.

The chain recombines TRBV5-4 with TRBJ2-7; tentative D call: TRBD2 (6 bases). Trimming left V 0 bases short and J 11 bases short, with 6 bases between. CDR3 length equals 10 residues. Germline assignment: CDR1 SGHNT and CDR2 YYREEE (reference sequence). The CDR3 nucleotides are TGTGCCAGCAGCTTGGGGGGGGAGTACTTC. This gives the protein CASSLGGEYF.

The genes are TRBV5-1 and TRBJ2-7; D is unclear. The ends were cut back, 4 bases at V and 2 bases at J, with 13 bases in the middle. The germline CDR1 and CDR2 sequences are SGHRS and YFSETQ. CDR3 length: 14 residues. The CDR3 is CASSPSDPAYEQYF. The CDR3 coding sequence is TGCGCCAGCAGCCCCTCGGACCCGGCCTACGAGCAGTACTTC. The full variable domain, completed using reference TRBV5-1 and TRBJ2-7, is KAGVTQTPRYLIKTRGQQVTLSCSPISGHRSVSWYQQTPGQGLQFLFEYFSETQRNKGNFPGRFSGRQFSNSRSEMNVSTLELGDSALYLCASSPSDPAYEQYFGPGTRLTVT.

The chain carries TRBV11-3 and TRBJ2-7; TRBD1 agrees at 7 bases. This CDR3 is 13 amino acids long. In germline, CDR1 is SGHNT, CDR2 YENEEA. The V gene end was trimmed by 1 base and the J gene end by 5 bases; junction bases not matched to a gene: 2. CDR3 sequence reads: CASSLGQGHEQYF. In nucleotides, the CDR3 is TGTGCCAGCAGCTTAGGACAGGGCCACGAGCAGTACTTC.

In its sample, this clone was seen a few times. This chain connects TRBV4-3 to TRBJ2-1; TRBD1 might be the D (5 bases). The CDR3 consists of 15 residues. CDR1 and CDR2 from the germline V gene are LGHNA and YSLEER. Trimming cost V 1 base and J 7 bases, with 14 bases left between them. The CDR3 sequence is CASSQVWGLANEQFF. The CDR3 DNA follows: TGCGCCAGCAGCCAAGTATGGGGCCTTGCTAATGAGCAGTTCTTC.

The chain links TRBV6-1 to TRBJ2-1, with D perhaps matching TRBD1 (6 bases). The ends were cut back, 0 bases at V and 0 bases at J, with 9 bases in the middle. Germline CDR1 is MNHNS and CDR2 is SASEGT. This CDR3 is 16 amino acids long. The CDR3 is CASSEAWTVSYNEQFF. The CDR3 region has the DNA TGTGCCAGCAGTGAAGCGTGGACAGTCTCCTACAATGAGCAGTTCTTC.

This chain links TRBV7-2 with TRBJ2-2; a possible D gene is TRBD1 (6 bases). The V gene lost 1 base and the J gene lost 2 bases, with 14 bases spanning the gap. The CDR3 extends over 17 amino acids. Germline CDR1 reads SGHTA; CDR2 reads FQGNSA. The chain's CDR3 is CASSLEWGPDNTGELFF. The CDR3 DNA reads as TGTGCCAGCAGCTTAGAGTGGGGGCCCGATAACACCGGGGAGCTGTTTTTT.

The chain couples TRBV6-1 to TRBJ2-7; 7 nucleotides agree with TRBD1. The germline V gene has CDR1 MNHNS and CDR2 SASEGT. The CDR3 loop spans 15 amino acids. V lost 3 bases to trimming and J lost 9 bases; unmatched junction nucleotides: 14. The CDR3 protein is CASSDQGQTAVGQYF. CDR3 in DNA: TGTGCCAGCAGTGACCAGGGACAGACAGCTGTTGGGCAGTACTTC.